This is a list of T cell receptor beta chains from one sample in a study of blood T cell repertoires in COVID-19. Sequencing was performed with immunoSEQ multiplex PCR; in TCRdb, only in-frame clones are kept and a portion is missing. Altogether a few hundred thousand clones are present, approximately 85% being singletons, with the ten largest covering more than 6%. The sequencing sample was made of peripheral blood. These receptors came from a human donor in a cohort sampled during active COVID-19. The CDR3 runs from the conserved cysteine through the conserved F or W. The D gene is left open where the match is weak.

j_call | d_call | v_call | cdr3_aa | cdr3_nt
TRBJ1-3 | NA | TRBV5-1 | CASSLRTASGNTIYF | TGCGCCAGCAGCCTCCGGACAGCCTCTGGAAACACCATATATTTT
TRBJ1-5 | NA | TRBV7-2 | CASRFRGYNQPQHF | TGTGCCAGCAGATTTAGGGGGTACAATCAGCCCCAGCATTTT
TRBJ1-5 | TRBD1 | TRBV24-1 | CATSDPGTGEEQPQHF | TGTGCCACCAGTGACCCCGGGACAGGGGAAGAACAGCCCCAGCATTTT
TRBJ2-1 | TRBD2 | TRBV5-1 | CASSLAGTTSDEQFF | TGCGCCAGCAGCTTGGCCGGGACTACCAGCGATGAGCAGTTCTTC
TRBJ2-3 | TRBD2 | TRBV6-4 | CASRIAGGQADTQYF | TGTGCCAGCAGAATAGCGGGGGGGCAAGCAGATACGCAGTATTTT
TRBJ2-7 | TRBD2 | TRBV5-1 | CASSITSGRNPEQYF | TGCGCCAGCAGCATCACTAGCGGGAGGAATCCTGAGCAGTACTTC
TRBJ1-1 | NA | TRBV27 | CASSLGDPQGFTEAFF | TGTGCCAGCTCGTTAGGGGATCCCCAGGGTTTCACTGAAGCTTTCTTT
TRBJ2-7 | TRBD2 | TRBV6-5 | CASSWTSGGAYEQYF | TGTGCCAGCAGTTGGACTAGCGGGGGGGCGTACGAGCAGTACTTC
TRBJ2-1 | TRBD2 | TRBV19 | CASSITSGSTNNEQFF | TGTGCCAGTAGTATCACTAGCGGGAGTACAAACAATGAGCAGTTCTTC
TRBJ1-6 | TRBD1 | TRBV6-6 | CASRDRLDSPLHF | TGTGCCAGCAGGGACAGGTTGGACTCACCCCTCCACTTT
TRBJ1-1 | TRBD1 | TRBV4-1 | CASSQDRGPLYEAFF | TGCGCCAGCAGCCAAGACAGGGGGCCCCTCTATGAAGCTTTCTTT
TRBJ2-7 | TRBD1 | TRBV28 | CASSLSAPGQRSYEQYF | TGTGCCAGCAGTTTATCTGCTCCGGGACAGAGATCCTACGAGCAGTACTTC
TRBJ2-3 | NA | TRBV27 | CASSFFAEFTDTQYF | TGTGCCAGCAGTTTTTTTGCGGAATTCACAGATACGCAGTATTTT
TRBJ1-1 | TRBD1 | TRBV19 | CAGSGGAHTEAFF | TGTGCCGGATCAGGGGGCGCACACACTGAAGCTTTCTTT
TRBJ2-2 | NA | TRBV2 | CASRLESNTGELFF | TGTGCCTCCCGACTAGAGTCGAACACCGGGGAGCTGTTTTTT
TRBJ2-3 | NA | TRBV7-9 | CASSLTQNTDTQYF | TGTGCCAGCAGCTTAACCCAGAACACAGATACGCAGTATTTT
TRBJ2-3 | NA | TRBV5-4 | CASSLDGGSTDTQYF | TGTGCCAGCAGCTTGGATGGCGGCAGCACAGATACGCAGTATTTT